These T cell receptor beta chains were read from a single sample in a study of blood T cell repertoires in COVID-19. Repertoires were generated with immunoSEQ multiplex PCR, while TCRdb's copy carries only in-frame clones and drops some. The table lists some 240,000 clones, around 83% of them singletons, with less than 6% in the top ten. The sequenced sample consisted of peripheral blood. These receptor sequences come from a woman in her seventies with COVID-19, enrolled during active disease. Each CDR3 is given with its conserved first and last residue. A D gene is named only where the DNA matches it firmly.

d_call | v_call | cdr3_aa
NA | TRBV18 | CASSDRLSSYEQYF
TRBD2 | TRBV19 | CASSTRLAGGGYNEQFF
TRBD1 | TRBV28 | CASSLWGAGGYGYTF
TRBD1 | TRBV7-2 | CASSLEAGGYNEQFF
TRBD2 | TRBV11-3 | CASSSTWGGNEQFF
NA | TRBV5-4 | CASSPETENTIYF
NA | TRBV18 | CASSPGRRTEAFF
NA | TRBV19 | CASSSGAAFF
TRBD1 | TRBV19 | CASSGTGTGRLETQYF
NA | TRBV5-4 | CASSLAGGKSNEKLFF
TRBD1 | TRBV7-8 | CASSLAGTGRGYTF
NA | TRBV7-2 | CASSLVTGTEAFF
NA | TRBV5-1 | CASSLEAATLGYTF
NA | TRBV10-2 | CASSEIAEETQYF
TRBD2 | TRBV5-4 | CASSYASGRTNEQYF
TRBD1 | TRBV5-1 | CASSQGGGFNYGYTF
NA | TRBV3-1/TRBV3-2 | CASSQIGAPTYEQYF
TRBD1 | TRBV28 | CASSLQGAGYGYTF
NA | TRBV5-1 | CASSLPSPEQYF
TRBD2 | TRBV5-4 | CATQSGRAGNEQFF
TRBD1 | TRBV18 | CASSPLTVMGTGRDYEQYF
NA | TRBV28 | CASSSGVYEQYF
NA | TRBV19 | CASSMAGYEQYF
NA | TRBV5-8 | CASSLFRGGGSGYTF
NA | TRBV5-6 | CASSLRTRTTNGYTF
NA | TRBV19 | CASIPGLANYGYTF
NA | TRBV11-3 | CASSPRTIPYNEQFF
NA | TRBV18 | CASSPLGGGGEAFF